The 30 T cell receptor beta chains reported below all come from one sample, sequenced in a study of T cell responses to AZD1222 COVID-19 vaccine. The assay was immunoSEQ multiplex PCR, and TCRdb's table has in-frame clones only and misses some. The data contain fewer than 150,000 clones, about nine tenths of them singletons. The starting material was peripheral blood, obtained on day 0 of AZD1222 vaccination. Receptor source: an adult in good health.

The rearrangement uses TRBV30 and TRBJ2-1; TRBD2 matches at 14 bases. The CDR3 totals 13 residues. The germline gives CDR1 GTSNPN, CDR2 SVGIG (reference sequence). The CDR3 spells CAIGLAGGFGQFF. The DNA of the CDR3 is TGTGCTATAGGACTAGCGGGAGGATTTGGGCAGTTCTTC. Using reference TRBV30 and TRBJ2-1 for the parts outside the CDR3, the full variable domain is SQTIHQWPATLVQPVGSPLSLECTVEGTSNPNLYWYRQAAGRGLQLLFYSVGIGQISSEVPQNLSASRPQDRQFILSSKKLLLSDSGFYLCAIGLAGGFGQFFGPGTRLTVL.

This CDR3 reads CASSGTSGTTDTQYF. The CDR3 nucleotides are TGTGCCAGCTCCGGGACTAGCGGGACCACAGATACGCAGTATTTT. The chain employs TRBV18 and TRBJ2-3; 13 bases are a match to TRBD2. The CDR3 is made up of 15 amino acids. Losses at the gene ends were 6 bases for V and 2 bases for J; bases not matched to a gene: 2. Germline loops: CDR1 KGHSH, CDR2 LQKENI.

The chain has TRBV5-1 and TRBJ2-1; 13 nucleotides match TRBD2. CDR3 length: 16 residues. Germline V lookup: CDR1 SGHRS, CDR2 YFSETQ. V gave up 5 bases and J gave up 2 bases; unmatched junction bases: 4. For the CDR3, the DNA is TGCGCCAGCAGTCCTACTAGCGGGGGGGCCTACAATGAGCAGTTCTTC. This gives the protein CASSPTSGGAYNEQFF.

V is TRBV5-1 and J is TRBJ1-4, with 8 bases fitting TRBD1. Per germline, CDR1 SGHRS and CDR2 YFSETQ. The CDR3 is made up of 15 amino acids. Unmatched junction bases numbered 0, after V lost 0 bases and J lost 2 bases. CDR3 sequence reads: CASSLGDRTNEKLFF. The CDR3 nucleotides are TGCGCCAGCAGCTTGGGGGACAGGACTAATGAAAAACTGTTTTTT. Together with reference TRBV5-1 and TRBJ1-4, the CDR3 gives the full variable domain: KAGVTQTPRYLIKTRGQQVTLSCSPISGHRSVSWYQQTPGQGLQFLFEYFSETQRNKGNFPGRFSGRQFSNSRSEMNVSTLELGDSALYLCASSLGDRTNEKLFFGSGTQLSVL.

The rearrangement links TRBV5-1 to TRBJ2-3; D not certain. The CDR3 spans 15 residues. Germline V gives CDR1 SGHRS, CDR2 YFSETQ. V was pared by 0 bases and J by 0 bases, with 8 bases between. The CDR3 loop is CASSLAGRSTDTQYF. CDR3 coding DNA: TGCGCCAGCAGCTTGGCCGGCAGAAGCACAGATACGCAGTATTTT.

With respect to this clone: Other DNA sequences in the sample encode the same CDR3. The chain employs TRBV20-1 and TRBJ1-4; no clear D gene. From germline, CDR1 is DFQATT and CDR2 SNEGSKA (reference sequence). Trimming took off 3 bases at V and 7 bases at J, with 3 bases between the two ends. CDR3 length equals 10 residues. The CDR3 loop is CSARGEKLFF. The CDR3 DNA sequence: TGCAGTGCTAGGGGTGAAAAACTGTTTTTT.

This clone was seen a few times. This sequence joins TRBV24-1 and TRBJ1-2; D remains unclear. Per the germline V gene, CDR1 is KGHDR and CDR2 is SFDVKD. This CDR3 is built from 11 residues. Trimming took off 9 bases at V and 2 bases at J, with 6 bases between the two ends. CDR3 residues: CATSGNYGYTF. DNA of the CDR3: TGTGCCACCTCGGGAAACTATGGCTACACCTTC.

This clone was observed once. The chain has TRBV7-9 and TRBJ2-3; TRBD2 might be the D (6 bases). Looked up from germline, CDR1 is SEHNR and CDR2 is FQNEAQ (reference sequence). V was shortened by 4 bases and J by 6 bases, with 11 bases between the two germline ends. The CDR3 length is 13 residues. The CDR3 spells CASSWEVVDTQYF. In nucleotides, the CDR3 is TGTGCCAGCAGCTGGGAGGTGGTGGATACGCAGTATTTT.

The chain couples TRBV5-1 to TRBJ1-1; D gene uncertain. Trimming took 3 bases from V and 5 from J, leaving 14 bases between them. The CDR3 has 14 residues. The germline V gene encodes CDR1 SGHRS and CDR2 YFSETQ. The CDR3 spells CASSSSRARTEAFF. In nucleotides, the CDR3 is TGCGCCAGCAGCTCCTCAAGGGCGCGAACTGAAGCTTTCTTT.

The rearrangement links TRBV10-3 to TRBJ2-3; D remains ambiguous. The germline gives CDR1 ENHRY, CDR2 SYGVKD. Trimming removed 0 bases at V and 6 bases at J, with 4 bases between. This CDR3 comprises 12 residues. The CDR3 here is CAISESPDTQYF. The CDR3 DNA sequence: TGTGCCATCAGTGAGTCCCCGGATACGCAGTATTTT.

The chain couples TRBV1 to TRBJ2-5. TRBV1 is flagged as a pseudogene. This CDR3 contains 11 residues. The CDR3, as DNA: TGCACCAGCAGCAGTACAGAGACCCAGTACTTC. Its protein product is CTSSSTETQYF.

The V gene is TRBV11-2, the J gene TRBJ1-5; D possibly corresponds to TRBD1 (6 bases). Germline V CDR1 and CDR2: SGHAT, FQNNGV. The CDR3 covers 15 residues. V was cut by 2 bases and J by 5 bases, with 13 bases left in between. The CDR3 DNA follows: TGTGCCAGCAGCTTATTGGGGGGCGGGGATCAGCCCCAGCATTTT. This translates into CASSLLGGGDQPQHF.

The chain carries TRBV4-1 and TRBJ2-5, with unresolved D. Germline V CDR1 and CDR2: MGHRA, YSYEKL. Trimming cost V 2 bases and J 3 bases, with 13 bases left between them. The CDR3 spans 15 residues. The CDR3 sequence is CASSQQPRTEETQYF. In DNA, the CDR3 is TGCGCCAGCAGCCAACAGCCCAGGACCGAAGAGACCCAGTACTTC.

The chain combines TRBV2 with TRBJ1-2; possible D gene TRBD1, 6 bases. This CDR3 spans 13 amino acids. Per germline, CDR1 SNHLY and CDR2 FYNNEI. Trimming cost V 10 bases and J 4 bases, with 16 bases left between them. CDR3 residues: CANNPPGAYGYTF. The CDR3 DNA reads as TGTGCCAACAATCCCCCAGGGGCCTATGGCTACACCTTC.

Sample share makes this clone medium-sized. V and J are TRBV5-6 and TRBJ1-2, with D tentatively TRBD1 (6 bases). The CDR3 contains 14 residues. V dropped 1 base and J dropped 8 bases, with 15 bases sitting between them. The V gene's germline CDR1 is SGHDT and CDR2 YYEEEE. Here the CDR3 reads CASSLYWGAEGYTF. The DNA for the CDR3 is TGTGCCAGCAGCTTGTACTGGGGGGCAGAGGGCTACACCTTC.

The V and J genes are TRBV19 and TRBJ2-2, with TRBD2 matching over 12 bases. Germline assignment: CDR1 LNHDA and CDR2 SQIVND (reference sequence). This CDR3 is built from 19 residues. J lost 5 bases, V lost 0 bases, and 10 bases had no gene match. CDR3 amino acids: CASSIERRRLAGGTGELFF. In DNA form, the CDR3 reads TGTGCCAGTAGTATAGAACGCCGTCGTCTAGCGGGAGGGACCGGGGAGCTGTTTTTT. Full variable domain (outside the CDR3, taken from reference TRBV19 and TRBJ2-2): DGGITQSPKYLFRKEGQNVTLSCEQNLNHDAMYWYRQDPGQGLRLIYYSQIVNDFQKGDIAEGYSVSREKKESFPLTVTSAQKNPTAFYLCASSIERRRLAGGTGELFFGEGSRLTVL.

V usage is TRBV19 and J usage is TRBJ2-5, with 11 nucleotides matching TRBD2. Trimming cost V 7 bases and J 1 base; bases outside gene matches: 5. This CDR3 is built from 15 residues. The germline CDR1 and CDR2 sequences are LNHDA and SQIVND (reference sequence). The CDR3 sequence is CASMGLAGGQETQYF. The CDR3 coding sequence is TGTGCCAGTATGGGGCTAGCGGGGGGCCAAGAGACCCAGTACTTC.

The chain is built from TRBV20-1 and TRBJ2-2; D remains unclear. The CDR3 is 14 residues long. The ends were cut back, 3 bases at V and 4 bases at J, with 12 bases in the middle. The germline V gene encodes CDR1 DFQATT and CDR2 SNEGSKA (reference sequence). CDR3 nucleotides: TGCAGTGCTAGTCGGCTAGTCGGCACCGGGGAGCTGTTTTTT. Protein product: CSASRLVGTGELFF.

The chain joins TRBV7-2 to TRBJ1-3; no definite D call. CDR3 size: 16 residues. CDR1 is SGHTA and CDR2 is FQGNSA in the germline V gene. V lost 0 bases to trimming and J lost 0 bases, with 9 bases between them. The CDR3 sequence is CASSLALITSGNTIYF. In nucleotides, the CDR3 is TGTGCCAGCAGCTTAGCACTTATTACCTCTGGAAACACCATATATTTT.

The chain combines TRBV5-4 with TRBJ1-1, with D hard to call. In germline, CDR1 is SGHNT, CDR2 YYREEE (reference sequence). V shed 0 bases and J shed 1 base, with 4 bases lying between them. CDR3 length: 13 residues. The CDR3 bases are TGTGCCAGCAGCTTGGACAAGAACACTGAAGCTTTCTTT. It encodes CASSLDKNTEAFF. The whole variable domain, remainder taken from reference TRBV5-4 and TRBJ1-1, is ETGVTQSPTHLIKTRGQQVTLRCSSQSGHNTVSWYQQALGQGPQFIFQYYREEENGRGNFPPRFSGLQFPNYSSELNVNALELDDSALYLCASSLDKNTEAFFGQGTRLTVV.

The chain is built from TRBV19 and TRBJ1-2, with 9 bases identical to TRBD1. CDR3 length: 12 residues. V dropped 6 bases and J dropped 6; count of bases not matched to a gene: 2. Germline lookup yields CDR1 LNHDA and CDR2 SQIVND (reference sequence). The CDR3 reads CASSTGGDGYTF. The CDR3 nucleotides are TGTGCCAGTAGCACAGGGGGCGATGGCTACACCTTC.

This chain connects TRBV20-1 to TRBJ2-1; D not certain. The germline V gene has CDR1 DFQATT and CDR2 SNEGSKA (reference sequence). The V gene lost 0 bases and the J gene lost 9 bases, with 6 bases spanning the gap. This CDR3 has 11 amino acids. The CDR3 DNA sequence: TGCAGTGCTAGAGATCTCGGTGAGCAGTTCTTC. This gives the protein CSARDLGEQFF.

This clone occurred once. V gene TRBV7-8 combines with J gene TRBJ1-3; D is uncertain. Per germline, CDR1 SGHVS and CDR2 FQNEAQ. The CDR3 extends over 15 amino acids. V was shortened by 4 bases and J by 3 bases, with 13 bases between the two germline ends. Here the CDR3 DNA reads TGTGCCAGCAGCTCGCCAACCTCCGGTGGAAACACCATATATTTT. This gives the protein CASSSPTSGGNTIYF.

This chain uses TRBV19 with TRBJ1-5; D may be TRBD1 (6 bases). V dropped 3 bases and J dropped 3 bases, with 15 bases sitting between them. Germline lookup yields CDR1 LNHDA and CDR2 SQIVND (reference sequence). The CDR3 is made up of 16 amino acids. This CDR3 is CASSIGAGGANQPQHF. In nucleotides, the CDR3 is TGTGCCAGTAGTATCGGGGCGGGGGGGGCCAATCAGCCCCAGCATTTT.

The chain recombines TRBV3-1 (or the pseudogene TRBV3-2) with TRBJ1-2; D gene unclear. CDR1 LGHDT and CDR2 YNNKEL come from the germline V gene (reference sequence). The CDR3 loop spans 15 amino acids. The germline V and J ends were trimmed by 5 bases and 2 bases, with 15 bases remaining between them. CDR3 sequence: CASSFLGGQNYGYTF. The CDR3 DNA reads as TGTGCCAGCAGCTTCTTGGGTGGGCAGAACTATGGCTACACCTTC.

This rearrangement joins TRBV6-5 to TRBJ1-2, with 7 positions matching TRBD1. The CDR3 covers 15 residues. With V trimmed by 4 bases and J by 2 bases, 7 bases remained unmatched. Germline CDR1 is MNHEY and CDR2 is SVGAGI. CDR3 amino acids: CASSSGQRINYGYTF. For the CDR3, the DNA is TGTGCCAGCAGTTCGGGACAGCGAATAAACTATGGCTACACCTTC.

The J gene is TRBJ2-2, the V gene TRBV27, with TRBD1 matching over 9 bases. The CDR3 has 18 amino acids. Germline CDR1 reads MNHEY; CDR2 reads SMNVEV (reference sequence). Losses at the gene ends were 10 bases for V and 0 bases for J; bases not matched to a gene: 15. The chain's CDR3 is CATSPGQGVWPNTGELFF. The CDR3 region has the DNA TGTGCCACTTCACCGGGACAGGGAGTGTGGCCGAACACCGGGGAGCTGTTTTTT.

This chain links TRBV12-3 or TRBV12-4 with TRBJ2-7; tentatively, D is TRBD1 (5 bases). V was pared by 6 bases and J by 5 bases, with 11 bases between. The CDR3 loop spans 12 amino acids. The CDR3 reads CASSIRVHEQYF. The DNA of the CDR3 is TGTGCCAGCAGCATCAGGGTACACGAGCAGTACTTC.

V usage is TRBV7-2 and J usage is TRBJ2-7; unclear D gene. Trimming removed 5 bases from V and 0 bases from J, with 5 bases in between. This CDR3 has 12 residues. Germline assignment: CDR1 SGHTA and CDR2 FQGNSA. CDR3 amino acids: CASSPTSYEQYF. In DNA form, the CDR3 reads TGTGCCAGCAGCCCCACCTCCTACGAGCAGTACTTC.

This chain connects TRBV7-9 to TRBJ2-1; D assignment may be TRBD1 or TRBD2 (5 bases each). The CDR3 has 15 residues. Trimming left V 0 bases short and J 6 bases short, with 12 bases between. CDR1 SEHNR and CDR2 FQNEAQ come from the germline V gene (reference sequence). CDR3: CASSLAPGDPNEQFF. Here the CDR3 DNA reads TGTGCCAGCAGCTTAGCCCCCGGGGACCCCAATGAGCAGTTCTTC.